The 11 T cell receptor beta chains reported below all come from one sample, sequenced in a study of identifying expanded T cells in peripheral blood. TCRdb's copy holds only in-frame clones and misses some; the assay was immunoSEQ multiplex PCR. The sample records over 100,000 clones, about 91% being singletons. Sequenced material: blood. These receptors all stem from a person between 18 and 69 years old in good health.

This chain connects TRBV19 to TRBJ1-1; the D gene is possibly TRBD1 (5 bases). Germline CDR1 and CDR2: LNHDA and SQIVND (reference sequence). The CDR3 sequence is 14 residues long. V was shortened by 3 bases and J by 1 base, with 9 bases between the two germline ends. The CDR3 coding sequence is TGTGCCAGTAGTATCGGGCAGGGGAACACTGAAGCTTTCTTT. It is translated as CASSIGQGNTEAFF.

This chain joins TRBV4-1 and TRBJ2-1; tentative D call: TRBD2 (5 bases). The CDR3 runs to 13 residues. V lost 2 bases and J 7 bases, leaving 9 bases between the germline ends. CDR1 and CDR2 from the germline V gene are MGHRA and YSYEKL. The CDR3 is CASSQWERNEQFF. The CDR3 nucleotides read TGCGCCAGCAGCCAATGGGAGAGGAATGAGCAGTTCTTC.

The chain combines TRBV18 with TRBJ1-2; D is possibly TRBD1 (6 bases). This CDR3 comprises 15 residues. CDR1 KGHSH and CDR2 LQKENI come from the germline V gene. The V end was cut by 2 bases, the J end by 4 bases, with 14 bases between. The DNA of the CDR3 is TGTGCCAGCTCACCAAAGAACAGGGTGGGCTATGGCTACACCTTC. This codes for CASSPKNRVGYGYTF. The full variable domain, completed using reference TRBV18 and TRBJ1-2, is NAGVMQNPRHLVRRRGQEARLRCSPMKGHSHVYWYRQLPEEGLKFMVYLQKENIIDESGMPKERFSAEFPKEGPSILRIQQVVRGDSAAYFCASSPKNRVGYGYTFGSGTRLTVV.

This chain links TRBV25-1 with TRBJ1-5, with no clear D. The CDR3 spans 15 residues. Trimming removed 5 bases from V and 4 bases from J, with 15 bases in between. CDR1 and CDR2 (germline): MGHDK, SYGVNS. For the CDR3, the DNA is TGTGCCAGCAGTAACGACCGGACGGGGAATCAGCCCCAGCATTTT. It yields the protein CASSNDRTGNQPQHF.

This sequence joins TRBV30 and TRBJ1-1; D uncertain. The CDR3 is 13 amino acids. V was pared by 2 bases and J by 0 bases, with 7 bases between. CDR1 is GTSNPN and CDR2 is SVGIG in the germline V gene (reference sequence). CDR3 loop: CAWSRQMNTEAFF. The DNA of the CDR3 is TGTGCCTGGAGTCGTCAGATGAACACTGAAGCTTTCTTT.

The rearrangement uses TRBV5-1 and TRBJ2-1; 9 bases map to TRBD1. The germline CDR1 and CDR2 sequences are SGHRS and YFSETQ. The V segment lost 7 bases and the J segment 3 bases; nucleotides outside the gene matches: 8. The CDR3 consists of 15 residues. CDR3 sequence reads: CASRTQGQGYNEQFF. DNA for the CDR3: TGCGCCAGCCGAACCCAGGGACAGGGCTACAATGAGCAGTTCTTC.

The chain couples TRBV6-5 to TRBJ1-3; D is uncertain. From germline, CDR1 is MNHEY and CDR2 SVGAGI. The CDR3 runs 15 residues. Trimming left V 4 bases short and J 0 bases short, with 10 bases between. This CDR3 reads CASSFGDLSGNTIYF. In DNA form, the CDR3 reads TGTGCCAGCAGTTTCGGGGATCTCTCTGGAAACACCATATATTTT.

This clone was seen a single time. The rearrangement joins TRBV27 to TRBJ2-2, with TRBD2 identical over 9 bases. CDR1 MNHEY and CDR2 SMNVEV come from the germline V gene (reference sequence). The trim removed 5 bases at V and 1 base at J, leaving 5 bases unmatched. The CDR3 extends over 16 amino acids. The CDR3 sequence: CASSLGTSLNTGELFF. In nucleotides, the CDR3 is TGTGCCAGCAGTCTGGGGACTAGCTTGAACACCGGGGAGCTGTTTTTT.

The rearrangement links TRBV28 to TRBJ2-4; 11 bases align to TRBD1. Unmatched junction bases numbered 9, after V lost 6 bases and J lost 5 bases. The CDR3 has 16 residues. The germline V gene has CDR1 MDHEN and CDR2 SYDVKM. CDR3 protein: CASSQEDRGLENIQYF. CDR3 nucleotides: TGTGCCAGCAGCCAGGAGGACAGGGGGCTCGAAAACATTCAGTACTTC.

The CDR3 spells CASSLGPGNIQYF. In DNA form, the CDR3 reads TGTGCCAGCAGCTTAGGTCCCGGTAACATTCAGTACTTC. This chain connects TRBV7-2 to TRBJ2-4; no clear D gene. The V end was cut by 1 base, the J end by 7 bases, with 8 bases between. This CDR3 comprises 13 residues. Germline CDR1 SGHTA, CDR2 FQGNSA. Variable domain in full (rest from reference TRBV7-2 and TRBJ2-4): GAGVSQSPSNKVTEKGKDVELRCDPISGHTALYWYRQSLGQGLEFLIYFQGNSAPDKSGLPSDRFSAERTGGSVSTLTIQRTQQEDSAVYLCASSLGPGNIQYFGAGTRLSVL.

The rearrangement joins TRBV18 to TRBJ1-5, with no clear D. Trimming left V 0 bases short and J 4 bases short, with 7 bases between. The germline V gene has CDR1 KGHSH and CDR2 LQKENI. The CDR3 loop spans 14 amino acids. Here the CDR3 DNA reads TGTGCCAGCTCACCACCGGACGGGAATCAGCCCCAGCATTTT. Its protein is CASSPPDGNQPQHF. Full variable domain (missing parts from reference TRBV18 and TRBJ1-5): NAGVMQNPRHLVRRRGQEARLRCSPMKGHSHVYWYRQLPEEGLKFMVYLQKENIIDESGMPKERFSAEFPKEGPSILRIQQVVRGDSAAYFCASSPPDGNQPQHFGDGTRLSIL.